The 2 T cell receptor beta chains listed next were all sequenced from one sample in a study of control samples from healthy donors and cancer patients. Method: immunoSEQ multiplex PCR; TCRdb's copy keeps in-frame clones and lacks some. The sample lists 85,000 to 90,000 clones, roughly 91% seen once, with 9% to 10% in the top ten. Sequenced: PBMCs. The receptors stem from a woman between 45 and 60 years old with colorectal cancer.

The chain couples TRBV6-5 to TRBJ1-6; possibly TRBD1 for D (5 bases). The CDR3 is made up of 15 amino acids. V lost 7 bases and J 8 bases, leaving 18 bases between the germline ends. CDR1 and CDR2 from the germline V gene are MNHEY and SVGAGI. The CDR3 DNA follows: TGTGCCAGCAAGCGGGGCACGGTAGTAGATTCACCCCTCCACTTT. This encodes CASKRGTVVDSPLHF.

This chain links TRBV6-6 with TRBJ1-2; D uncertain. The germline V and J ends were trimmed by 5 bases and 8 bases, with 18 bases remaining between them. There are 14 residues in the CDR3. In germline, CDR1 is MNHNY, CDR2 SVGAGI (reference sequence). CDR3 nucleotide sequence: TGTGCCAGCAGTGGCGAGCAGTTTTTATGGGGCTACACCTTC. Its protein is CASSGEQFLWGYTF.